This T cell receptor (beta chain) was obtained from a study of STAT5B mutations in CD4+ large granular lymphocyte leukemia. Looked up from germline, CDR1 is SGHAT and CDR2 is FQDESV (reference sequence). This CDR3 contains 14 residues. V lost 5 bases and J lost 9, with 17 bases in between. The table came from immunoSEQ multiplex PCR; TCRdb's copy has only in-frame clones and leaves some out. The data hold about 45,000 clones, with 65% to 90% observed a single time. Specimen: CD4+ T cells from blood buffy coats. The J gene is TRBJ2-4, the V gene TRBV11-1; TRBD1 is a possible D gene (6 bases). This clonotype originated in a human donor in good health. The CDR3, as DNA: TGTGCCAGCAGCCAAAACAGGGAATCGGGCATTCAGTACTTC. Encoded protein: CASSQNRESGIQYF. Full variable domain (remainder filled in from reference TRBV11-1 and TRBJ2-4): EAEVAQSPRYKITEKSQAVAFWCDPISGHATLYWYRQILGQGPELLVQFQDESVVDDSQLPKDRFSAERLKGVDSTLKIQPAELGDSAMYLCASSQNRESGIQYFGAGTRLSVL.